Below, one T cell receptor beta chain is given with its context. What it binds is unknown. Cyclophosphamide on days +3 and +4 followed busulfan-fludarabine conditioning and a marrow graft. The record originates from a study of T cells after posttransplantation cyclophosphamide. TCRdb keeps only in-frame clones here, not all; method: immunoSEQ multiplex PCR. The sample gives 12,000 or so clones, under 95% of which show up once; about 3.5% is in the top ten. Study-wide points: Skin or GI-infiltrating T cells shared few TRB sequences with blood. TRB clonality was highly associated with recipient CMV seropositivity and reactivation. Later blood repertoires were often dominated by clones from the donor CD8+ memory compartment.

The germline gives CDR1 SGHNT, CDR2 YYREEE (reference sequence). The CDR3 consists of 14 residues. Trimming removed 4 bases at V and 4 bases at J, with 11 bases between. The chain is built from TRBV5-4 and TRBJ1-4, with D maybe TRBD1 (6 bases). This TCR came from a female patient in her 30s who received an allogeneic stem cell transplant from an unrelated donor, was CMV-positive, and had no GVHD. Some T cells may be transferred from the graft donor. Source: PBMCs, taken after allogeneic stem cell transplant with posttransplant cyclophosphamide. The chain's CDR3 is CASSRDTLNEKLFF. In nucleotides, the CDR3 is TGTGCCAGCAGCCGGGACACGCTTAATGAAAAACTGTTTTTT.